This is a list of T cell receptor beta chains from one sample in a study of T cell responses to AZD1222 COVID-19 vaccine. Only in-frame clones appear in the TCRdb table, and some are missing; sequencing was by immunoSEQ multiplex PCR. The profile shows around 140,000 clones, 75% to 90% of them singletons. Specimen: peripheral blood, collected on day 0 of AZD1222 vaccination. These receptors came from an adult in good health. Each CDR3 is given with its conserved first and last residue.

CDR3 protein: CASSLGGLATDTQYF; V gene: TRBV27
CDR3 protein: CASTLHGGGTEAFF; V gene: TRBV6-5
CDR3 protein: CACGTVSGANVLTF; V gene: TRBV2
CDR3 protein: CASSFRRGDEQFF; V gene: TRBV28
CDR3 protein: CASSPEDRYGYTF; V gene: TRBV14
CDR3 protein: CASSLYRGRSTEAFF; V gene: TRBV5-8
CDR3 protein: CASSIQGRNYEQYF; V gene: TRBV28
CDR3 protein: CAWSEGRGGDEQFF; V gene: TRBV30
CDR3 protein: CSVARAGAQNIQYF; V gene: TRBV29-1
CDR3 protein: CASPSATEAFF; V gene: TRBV28
CDR3 protein: CATSDGSDPWQYF; V gene: TRBV24-1
CDR3 protein: CASSTRTGGIVYNEQFF; V gene: TRBV13
CDR3 protein: CASSLEGTGSYEQYF; V gene: TRBV7-6
CDR3 protein: CASSFEGAENSPLHF; V gene: TRBV27
CDR3 protein: CASSLADTDTQYF; V gene: TRBV13
CDR3 protein: CASSLAGTGYTEAFF; V gene: TRBV3-1/TRBV3-2
CDR3 protein: CASSNMNTEAFF; V gene: TRBV12-3/TRBV12-4